A single sample is the source of the 22 T cell receptor beta chains below, sequenced in a study of siplizumab effects on memory and regulatory T cells. Method: immunoSEQ multiplex PCR; TCRdb's copy keeps in-frame clones and lacks some. The table records around 110,000 clones, roughly 94% of them present only once. Sequencing was done on a sample of non-Treg CD4+ T cells sorted from blood. Every receptor here comes from a human donor in good health.

The chain is built from TRBV5-1 and TRBJ2-3; D might be TRBD2 (5 bases). Trimming cost V 2 bases and J 5 bases, with 15 bases left between them. Germline V lookup: CDR1 SGHRS, CDR2 YFSETQ. The CDR3 consists of 15 residues. The CDR3 here is CASSFFSGTGDTQYF. CDR3 DNA sequence: TGCGCCAGCAGCTTTTTCTCGGGAACGGGAGATACGCAGTATTTT.

V is TRBV19 and J is TRBJ2-3; TRBD1 aligns across 10 bases. Germline loops: CDR1 LNHDA, CDR2 SQIVND (reference sequence). CDR3 length: 15 residues. The J segment lost 4 bases and the V segment lost 4 bases, leaving 5 bases of the junction unmatched. CDR3 residues: CASSNGQGGPDTQYF. As DNA, the CDR3 is TGTGCCAGTAGTAACGGACAGGGGGGACCAGATACGCAGTATTTT.

V and J are TRBV5-6 and TRBJ2-3; no definite D call. Trimming removed 0 bases at V and 4 bases at J, with 0 bases between. CDR3 size: 11 residues. Looked up from germline, CDR1 is SGHDT and CDR2 is YYEEEE. CDR3 nucleotides: TGTGCCAGCAGCTTGGCAGATACGCAGTATTTT. Translated, it gives CASSLADTQYF.

J is TRBJ2-2 and V is TRBV5-1; D gene ambiguous. Per the germline V gene, CDR1 is SGHRS and CDR2 is YFSETQ. The CDR3 is 15 residues long. Deletions cut 0 bases from V and 5 bases from J, with 11 bases between. As DNA, the CDR3 is TGCGCCAGCAGCTTGGGTGGCTTATGGACCGGGGAGCTGTTTTTT. Encoded protein: CASSLGGLWTGELFF.

CDR3 sequence reads: CASSLEGVRDGYTF. Written as DNA, the CDR3 is TGTGCCAGCAGCTTAGAGGGGGTTCGGGATGGCTACACCTTC. This rearrangement joins TRBV7-9 to TRBJ1-2, with D possibly TRBD1 on 6 matching bases. Germline values: CDR1 SEHNR, CDR2 FQNEAQ (reference sequence). The CDR3 is made up of 14 amino acids. V lost 1 base and J lost 6, with 12 bases in between.

The V gene is TRBV6-6, the J gene TRBJ2-2; D ambiguous. This CDR3 comprises 15 residues. Trimming removed 6 bases at V and 0 bases at J, with 11 bases between. CDR1 is MNHNY and CDR2 is SVGAGI in the germline V gene (reference sequence). The CDR3 bases are TGTGCCAGCAGCGCAAGCGCCCCGAACACCGGGGAGCTGTTTTTT. Protein: CASSASAPNTGELFF.

The chain combines TRBV18 with TRBJ2-7; D may be TRBD2 (8 bases). Deletions cut 1 base from V and 2 bases from J, with 12 bases between. The length of the CDR3 is 15 residues. The germline CDR1 and CDR2 sequences are KGHSH and LQKENI. The CDR3 region is CASSPLSGTAYEQYF. The CDR3 region has the DNA TGTGCCAGCTCACCACTTAGCGGGACAGCCTACGAGCAGTACTTC.

About this clone: Other DNA sequences in the same sample also yield this CDR3. The chain has TRBV7-9 and TRBJ1-2; D is unresolved. Germline CDR1 SEHNR, CDR2 FQNEAQ (reference sequence). V was trimmed by 4 bases and J by 2 bases, leaving 8 bases between them. This CDR3 contains 13 residues. CDR3 amino acids: CASSSTENYGYTF. As DNA, the CDR3 is TGTGCCAGCAGCTCTACAGAGAACTATGGCTACACCTTC.

The V gene is TRBV5-1, the J gene TRBJ2-1, with 8 nucleotides matching TRBD2. CDR3 length: 15 residues. V dropped 1 base and J dropped 7; count of bases not matched to a gene: 7. Germline lookup yields CDR1 SGHRS and CDR2 YFSETQ. The CDR3 coding sequence is TGCGCCAGCAGCTTGACAGCGGGAGACCCAAATGAGCAGTTCTTC. Encoded protein: CASSLTAGDPNEQFF.

The chain links TRBV18 to TRBJ2-1; D possibly corresponds to TRBD1 (6 bases). The V end lost 5 bases, the J end lost 10 bases, and 9 bases lay between the germline ends. Looked up from germline, CDR1 is KGHSH and CDR2 is LQKENI. The CDR3 consists of 11 residues. CDR3 nucleotides: TGTGCCAGCTCAATACAGGGAGAGCAGTTCTTC. Its protein product is CASSIQGEQFF.

The table lists this clone with a few counts. V gene TRBV28 combines with J gene TRBJ2-7; possibly TRBD2 for D (6 bases). Trimming took off 7 bases at V and 3 bases at J, with 19 bases between the two ends. This CDR3 region has 15 residues. Germline V gene sequence: CDR1 MDHEN, CDR2 SYDVKM. The CDR3 coding sequence is TGTGCCAGCACCCAAGGAGGGTCTGGGCACTACGAGCAGTACTTC. Protein product: CASTQGGSGHYEQYF. The whole variable domain, remainder taken from reference TRBV28 and TRBJ2-7, is DVKVTQSSRYLVKRTGEKVFLECVQDMDHENMFWYRQDPGLGLRLIYFSYDVKMKEKGDIPEGYSVSREKKERFSLILESASTNQTSMYLCASTQGGSGHYEQYFGPGTRLTVT.

CDR3 bases: TGTGCCAGCAGCCAAGAGGCAACAGGGCCTAGTTATGGCTACACCTTC. This gives the protein CASSQEATGPSYGYTF. The chain employs TRBV4-2 and TRBJ1-2; the D gene is possibly TRBD1 (6 bases). V dropped 0 bases and J dropped 5 bases, with 16 bases sitting between them. Per germline, CDR1 LGHNA and CDR2 YNFKEQ. The CDR3 is 16 residues long.

The V and J genes are TRBV10-1 and TRBJ1-1, with a possible D match to TRBD1 (5 bases). V lost 6 bases, J lost 4 bases, and 15 bases lay in between. There are 14 residues in the CDR3. Germline CDR1 is WNHNN and CDR2 is SYGVQD (reference sequence). The CDR3 sequence: CASSAQGSSTEAFF. In DNA form, the CDR3 reads TGCGCCAGCAGCGCCCAGGGAAGTAGCACTGAAGCTTTCTTT.

The genes are TRBV14 and TRBJ2-2; 9 bases map to TRBD1. Germline CDR1 is SGHDN and CDR2 is FVKESK. The junction had 4 bases not matched to a gene; V was cut back by 5 bases and J by 3 bases. The CDR3 has 15 amino acids. DNA for the CDR3: TGTGCCAGCAGCACCCGACAGGGGGACACCGGGGAGCTGTTTTTT. Encoded protein: CASSTRQGDTGELFF.

The V and J genes are TRBV6-1 and TRBJ2-5; D not resolved. With 1 base removed from V and 7 bases from J, the gap between germline ends came to 10 bases. Germline values: CDR1 MNHNS, CDR2 SASEGT. The CDR3 extends over 13 amino acids. The CDR3 sequence is CASSEVAGMTQYF. DNA of the CDR3: TGTGCCAGCAGTGAAGTGGCTGGCATGACCCAGTACTTC.

This clone was recorded a few times. V gene TRBV7-6 combines with J gene TRBJ2-7; the D call may be TRBD1 or TRBD2 (5 bases each). The CDR3 sequence is 15 residues long. Trimming took 2 bases from V and 2 from J, leaving 13 bases between them. Per germline, CDR1 SGHVS and CDR2 FNYEAQ. This CDR3 is CASSLTPGRAYEQYF. The CDR3 DNA reads TGTGCCAGCAGCTTAACCCCAGGGCGGGCCTACGAGCAGTACTTC.

This chain joins TRBV5-1 and TRBJ2-3, with D perhaps matching TRBD2 (6 bases). The CDR3 contains 17 residues. V dropped 1 base and J dropped 2 bases, with 17 bases sitting between them. In germline, CDR1 is SGHRS, CDR2 YFSETQ. CDR3 region: CASSLLVLATNTDTQYF. CDR3 nucleotide sequence: TGCGCCAGCAGCTTGCTAGTTCTAGCGACTAACACAGATACGCAGTATTTT. Filled out from reference TRBV5-1 and TRBJ2-3, the complete variable domain reads KAGVTQTPRYLIKTRGQQVTLSCSPISGHRSVSWYQQTPGQGLQFLFEYFSETQRNKGNFPGRFSGRQFSNSRSEMNVSTLELGDSALYLCASSLLVLATNTDTQYFGPGTRLTVL.

This sequence joins TRBV5-1 and TRBJ1-3; D is unclear. Germline lookup yields CDR1 SGHRS and CDR2 YFSETQ. V gave up 3 bases and J gave up 4 bases, with 14 bases separating them. This CDR3 spans 15 amino acids. CDR3 region: CASSSDPLGGNTIYF. Written as DNA, the CDR3 is TGCGCCAGCAGCTCGGACCCTCTAGGGGGAAACACCATATATTTT.

This rearrangement joins TRBV9 to TRBJ2-2, with D perhaps matching TRBD2 (6 bases). Germline V gene sequence: CDR1 SGDLS, CDR2 YYNGEE. V was pared by 4 bases and J by 5 bases, with 15 bases between. CDR3 length: 15 amino acids. CDR3 bases: TGTGCCAGCAGCACGAGGAGGGCCCTTACCGGGGAGCTGTTTTTT. Translating gives CASSTRRALTGELFF.

The genes are TRBV11-3 and TRBJ2-1; 11 nucleotides match TRBD2. In germline, CDR1 is SGHNT, CDR2 YENEEA. Trimming took 0 bases from V and 8 from J; bases not matched to a gene: 6. The CDR3 totals 16 residues. CDR3 in DNA: TGTGCCAGCAGCTTAGAGTTGCTAGCGGGAGGCTATGAGCAGTTCTTC. It encodes CASSLELLAGGYEQFF.

The chain is built from TRBV10-2 and TRBJ1-1; 7 nucleotides match TRBD1. This CDR3 is 14 amino acids long. Per the germline V gene, CDR1 is WSHSY and CDR2 is SAAADI. J gave up 7 bases and V 7 bases, and 12 bases lay outside the gene matches. The CDR3 loop is CASKRTGDGVEAFF. CDR3 sequence (DNA): TGCGCCAGCAAGAGAACAGGGGATGGCGTTGAAGCTTTCTTT.

The CDR3 loop reads CASSSVRVNSYEQYF. CDR3 nucleotide sequence: TGTGCCAGCAGCTCCGTCCGAGTCAACTCCTACGAGCAGTACTTC. The gene calls are TRBV11-2 and TRBJ2-7, with D uncertain. Germline CDR1 is SGHAT and CDR2 is FQNNGV. This CDR3 is built from 15 residues. V was cut by 4 bases and J by 0 bases, with 13 bases left in between.